The 22 T cell receptor beta chains presented below share a single source sample, sequenced in a study of control samples from healthy donors and cancer patients. Libraries were prepared by immunoSEQ multiplex PCR; TCRdb keeps only in-frame clonotypes and omits some of them. The data hold 150,000 to 200,000 clones, with about 94% observed a single time. Input material: blood. Every receptor here comes from a woman in her twenties or thirties in good health.

V is TRBV7-8 and J is TRBJ2-7; 9 bases line up with TRBD1. This CDR3 is 16 amino acids long. The junction had 8 bases not matched to a gene; V was cut back by 3 bases and J by 2 bases. CDR1 and CDR2 (germline): SGHVS, FQNEAQ. The CDR3 sequence: CASSFKPGQGPYEQYF. CDR3 nucleotides: TGTGCCAGCAGCTTCAAACCGGGACAGGGTCCCTACGAGCAGTACTTC. The full variable domain, in which reference TRBV7-8 and TRBJ2-7 provide the parts outside the CDR3, is GAGVSQSPRYKVAKRGQDVALRCDPISGHVSLFWYQQALGQGPEFLTYFQNEAQLDKSGLPSDRFFAERPEGSVSTLKIQRTQQEDSAVYLCASSFKPGQGPYEQYFGPGTRLTVT.

The V call is TRBV15, the J call TRBJ2-1; 10 nucleotides agree with TRBD2. V shed 0 bases, J shed 6 bases, and the junction held 5 bases outside the gene matches. Germline CDR1 LNHNV, CDR2 YYDKDF (reference sequence). The CDR3 contains 16 residues. Here the CDR3 reads CATSRDWASGSNEQFF. CDR3 nucleotides: TGTGCCACCAGCAGAGATTGGGCTAGCGGGAGCAATGAGCAGTTCTTC.

The chain carries TRBV5-4 and TRBJ1-2; 7 nucleotides agree with TRBD1. Germline V gene lookup returns CDR1 SGHNT and CDR2 YYREEE (reference sequence). CDR3 length: 14 amino acids. Unmatched junction bases numbered 7, after V lost 4 bases and J lost 4 bases. In DNA, the CDR3 is TGTGCCAGCAGCCCTCGACAGGGCGGCTATGGCTACACCTTC. It codes for CASSPRQGGYGYTF. Looking up the rest from reference TRBV5-4 and TRBJ1-2 gives the full variable domain: ETGVTQSPTHLIKTRGQQVTLRCSSQSGHNTVSWYQQALGQGPQFIFQYYREEENGRGNFPPRFSGLQFPNYSSELNVNALELDDSALYLCASSPRQGGYGYTFGSGTRLTVV.

The V call is TRBV27, the J call TRBJ2-3, with D unclear. The germline CDR1 and CDR2 sequences are MNHEY and SMNVEV (reference sequence). The CDR3 length is 15 residues. V lost 6 bases to trimming and J lost 0 bases, with 13 bases between them. CDR3 in DNA: TGTGCCAGCAGGGAGCAGCCTCTTAGCACAGATACGCAGTATTTT. It codes for CASREQPLSTDTQYF.

The chain couples TRBV28 to TRBJ1-1; 7 positions match TRBD1. J lost 1 base, V lost 2 bases, and 13 bases had no gene match. There are 18 residues in the CDR3. Germline CDR1 and CDR2: MDHEN and SYDVKM. The CDR3 DNA sequence: TGTGCCAGCAGTTTAGGATGGGACAGATTAAAGGGGAACACTGAAGCTTTCTTT. Amino acids: CASSLGWDRLKGNTEAFF.

This chain joins TRBV4-2 and TRBJ2-5, with D perhaps TRBD2 (5 bases). Germline assignment: CDR1 LGHNA and CDR2 YNFKEQ. The CDR3 extends over 17 amino acids. V was shortened by 3 bases and J by 3 bases, with 20 bases between the two germline ends. The chain's CDR3 is CASSQAISASGKETQYF. The CDR3 nucleotides read TGTGCCAGCAGCCAGGCCATTTCTGCGTCGGGGAAAGAGACCCAGTACTTC.

This clone appeared a single time. The CDR3 spells CAWSGGRVTEAFF. Here the CDR3 DNA reads TGTGCCTGGTCCGGGGGGCGCGTAACTGAAGCTTTCTTT. The chain couples TRBV30 to TRBJ1-1, with a possible D match to TRBD1 (6 bases). From germline, CDR1 is GTSNPN and CDR2 SVGIG (reference sequence). This CDR3 has 13 residues. With 5 bases removed from V and 5 bases from J, the gap between germline ends came to 15 bases.

This rearrangement joins TRBV12-2 to TRBJ1-2; whether TRBD1, the table's D call, matches the DNA was not checked. TRBV12-2 is a documented pseudogene. This CDR3 is built from 15 residues. CDR3 sequence: CASRLSPGQIYGYTF. CDR3 DNA: TGTGCAAGTCGCTTATCGCCGGGACAGATCTATGGCTACACCTTC.

V is TRBV4-1 and J is TRBJ2-3; 7 nucleotides align to TRBD1. This CDR3 spans 16 amino acids. Germline V gene sequence: CDR1 MGHRA, CDR2 YSYEKL. Unmatched junction bases numbered 9, after V lost 5 bases and J lost 1 base. In nucleotides, the CDR3 is TGCGCCAGCAGCTTCCCTCAAGGGGGCCGCACAGATACGCAGTATTTT. This sequence encodes CASSFPQGGRTDTQYF.

The chain couples TRBV11-2 to TRBJ1-1; the match to TRBD1 covers 9 bases. J was trimmed by 6 bases and V by 6 bases; bases with no gene match: 5. The CDR3 is 13 residues long. Germline CDR1 and CDR2: SGHAT and FQNNGV. The CDR3 region is CASRSTGGPEAFF. The CDR3 DNA reads TGTGCCAGCAGGTCCACAGGGGGCCCTGAAGCTTTCTTT.

V and J are TRBV2 and TRBJ1-4; possible D gene TRBD1, 5 bases. V gave up 3 bases and J gave up 7 bases, with 12 bases separating them. The length of the CDR3 is 14 residues. CDR1 and CDR2 (germline): SNHLY, FYNNEI. The DNA of the CDR3 is TGTGCCAGCAGTGAGGGGGGGTTGGGTGAAAAACTGTTTTTT. Amino acid sequence: CASSEGGLGEKLFF.

The sample holds a few counts of this clone. The chain uses TRBV28 and TRBJ1-6; D unresolved. With 7 bases removed from V and 6 bases from J, the gap between germline ends came to 16 bases. The germline V gene has CDR1 MDHEN and CDR2 SYDVKM. The CDR3 loop spans 15 amino acids. CDR3 nucleotide sequence: TGTGCCAGCACCGTGGAGCCAAGGGCTAATTCACCCCTCCACTTT. This gives the protein CASTVEPRANSPLHF.

This clone turned up a few times. This chain joins TRBV6-5 and TRBJ2-1, with TRBD1 as a possible D gene (5 bases). The CDR3 extends over 16 amino acids. Germline V gene sequence: CDR1 MNHEY, CDR2 SVGAGI. V lost 2 bases and J 4 bases, leaving 15 bases between the germline ends. Here the CDR3 DNA reads TGTGCCAGCAGTTACGAAGGGGCCCCGGATTACAATGAGCAGTTCTTC. Encoded protein: CASSYEGAPDYNEQFF.

This clone has a single count. The chain links TRBV5-4 to TRBJ1-1; D is unclear. Trimming pared 2 bases from V and 10 bases from J, leaving 18 bases between. Germline V lookup: CDR1 SGHNT, CDR2 YYREEE (reference sequence). The CDR3 has 14 amino acids. CDR3 in DNA: TGTGCCAGCAGCTTCGGAAGACAAGAGTCCCGAGCTTTCTTT. Its translation is CASSFGRQESRAFF.

This clone was counted a single time. DNA for the CDR3: TGCGCCAGCAGCCAATTACTAGCGGGAGAGACCCAGTACTTC. Protein product: CASSQLLAGETQYF. The chain employs TRBV4-1 and TRBJ2-5; the match to TRBD2 covers 9 bases. CDR1 and CDR2 (germline): MGHRA, YSYEKL. The CDR3 is made up of 14 amino acids. The trim removed 2 bases at V and 4 bases at J, leaving 2 bases unmatched.

This chain links TRBV19 with TRBJ2-6; 8 bases are a match to TRBD1. The CDR3 contains 16 residues. Germline CDR1 is LNHDA and CDR2 is SQIVND (reference sequence). J was trimmed by 0 bases and V by 7 bases; bases with no gene match: 5. DNA of the CDR3: TGTGCCAGTACCGACAGGGGCAGCTCTGGGGCCAACGTCCTGACTTTC. Translated, it gives CASTDRGSSGANVLTF.

V is TRBV19 and J is TRBJ1-2; TRBD1 agrees at 12 bases. Germline V gene data show CDR1 as LNHDA and CDR2 as SQIVND (reference sequence). The CDR3 runs 16 residues. After removal of 5 bases from V and 4 bases from J, the junction contained 8 bases not matched to a gene. CDR3 protein: CASSRDRGPGGYGYTF. The CDR3 DNA is TGTGCCAGTAGTCGGGACAGGGGGCCAGGAGGCTATGGCTACACCTTC.

Remarks on this clone: This specimen includes other DNA sequences encoding the same CDR3. The chain uses TRBV19 and TRBJ2-1; D is ambiguous. Germline CDR1 is LNHDA and CDR2 is SQIVND (reference sequence). The CDR3 extends over 13 amino acids. V was cut by 3 bases and J by 4 bases, with 7 bases left in between. CDR3: CASSIVGYNEQFF. The CDR3 nucleotides are TGTGCCAGTAGTATCGTTGGTTACAATGAGCAGTTCTTC.

This chain uses TRBV7-2 with TRBJ1-3; tentative D call: TRBD1 (5 bases). From germline, CDR1 is SGHTA and CDR2 FQGNSA. The CDR3 length is 16 residues. Trimming shortened V by 5 bases and J by 4 bases, and 18 bases separated the two germline ends. CDR3 nucleotides: TGTGCCAGCAGCGGGACCGGGCCCCAGGCAGGAAACACCATATATTTT. It is translated as CASSGTGPQAGNTIYF.

The chain's CDR3 is CASSYGSGGKNTEAFF. CDR3 sequence (DNA): TGTGCCAGCAGTTACGGTTCCGGGGGGAAGAACACTGAAGCTTTCTTT. The chain links TRBV6-5 to TRBJ1-1; D possibly corresponds to TRBD1 (5 bases). The CDR3 spans 16 residues. V shed 2 bases and J shed 1 base, with 14 bases lying between them. Germline CDR1 is MNHEY and CDR2 is SVGAGI.

The J gene is TRBJ1-2, the V gene TRBV2, with TRBD1 matching 7 bases. Germline values: CDR1 SNHLY, CDR2 FYNNEI. The CDR3 covers 14 residues. V was pared by 8 bases and J by 4 bases, with 10 bases of the junction left unmatched. CDR3 loop: CASQPPGQAYGYTF. Written as DNA, the CDR3 is TGTGCCAGCCAACCCCCCGGACAGGCCTATGGCTACACCTTC.

The chain combines TRBV7-8 with TRBJ2-7; D call uncertain. The germline V and J ends were trimmed by 7 bases and 2 bases, with 21 bases remaining between them. The germline V gene encodes CDR1 SGHVS and CDR2 FQNEAQ. This CDR3 is 16 amino acids long. The CDR3 sequence: CASIPFVQDTPYEQYF. DNA of the CDR3: TGTGCCAGCATCCCCTTCGTCCAAGACACTCCCTACGAGCAGTACTTC.